The T cell receptor (beta chain) under discussion was sequenced for a study of blood T cell repertoires in COVID-19. Study context: Both acute and convalescent COVID-19 samples were obtained from the United States, Italy and Spain. In each case, the material was cDNA or gDNA derived from T cells, B-cell-depleted T cells, or PBMCs.

In the original workflow: Counts of nucleated cells, estimated from reference gene primer amplification, were obtained. Measured with immunoSEQ multiplex PCR; TCRdb has only the in-frame clones, and not every one. V, J and clone size are those of that table, while D and trimming were read from the DNA. Of about 50,000 clones detected, more than 80% appear once; the ten largest clones hold around 15%. This clone was detected only a few times. The CDR3 consists of 15 residues. Germline V gene data show CDR1 as MNHNS and CDR2 as SASEGT. Trimming removed 2 bases at V and 7 bases at J, with 17 bases between.

Sequenced: peripheral blood. V is TRBV6-1 and J is TRBJ1-2; D is possibly TRBD1 (5 bases). The sequence derives from a man aged 35-49 years with acute or convalescent COVID-19. The CDR3 reads CASSERGGDVAGYTF. The CDR3 DNA reads TGTGCCAGCAGTGAAAGGGGAGGGGACGTGGCTGGCTACACCTTC.